This record covers a single T cell receptor (beta chain). The target antigen is unknown. This sample was taken from a study of shared clonotypes between healthy human individuals. Study-level points and caveats: Only blood samples were collected, and tissue repertoires likely differ. Generally, estimated richness proved larger in naive subsets than it did in memory subsets. Clonotypes not shared had lower generation probabilities than those common to all four donors.

CD4+ cells yielded CD45RA+ naive and CD45RA-negative memory subsets. The CDR3 runs 15 residues. Trimming stripped 2 bases from V and 2 bases from J, with 11 bases between. The germline gives CDR1 SSHAT, CDR2 FNYEAQ (reference sequence). Produced via immunoSEQ multiplex PCR; TCRdb's table is partial and in-frame only. The sample lists millions of clones, more than 85% occurring once. The sample was naive CD4+ T cells from PBMCs. Specified subset: CD45RA+ positively selected. The receptor comes from a man between 18 and 29 years old in good health. Some clones in this sample may be carry-over from other donors' samples. This chain joins TRBV7-7 and TRBJ2-3; no firm D call. CDR3 loop: CASSLIGATTDTQYF. CDR3 DNA: TGTGCCAGCAGCTTAATTGGAGCAACCACAGATACGCAGTATTTT.